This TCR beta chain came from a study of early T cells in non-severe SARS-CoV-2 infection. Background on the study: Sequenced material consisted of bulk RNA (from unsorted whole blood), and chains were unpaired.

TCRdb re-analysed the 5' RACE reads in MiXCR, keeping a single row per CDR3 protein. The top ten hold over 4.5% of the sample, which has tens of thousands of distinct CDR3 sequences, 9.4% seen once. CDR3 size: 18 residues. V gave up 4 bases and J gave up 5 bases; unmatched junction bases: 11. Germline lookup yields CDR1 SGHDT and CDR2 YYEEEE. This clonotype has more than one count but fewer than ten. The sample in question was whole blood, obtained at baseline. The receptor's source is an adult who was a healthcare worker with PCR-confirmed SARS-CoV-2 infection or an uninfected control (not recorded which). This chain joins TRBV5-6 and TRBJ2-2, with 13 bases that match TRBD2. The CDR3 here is CASSLTTSGRSFTGELFF. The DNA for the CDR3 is TGTGCCAGCAGCCTAACGACTAGCGGGAGGTCTTTTACCGGGGAGCTGTTTTTT.